This T cell receptor beta chain was found in a study of Ad26.COV2.S vaccination and SARS-CoV-2 variants. Study-wide context: By the intramuscular route, Ad26.COV2.S was given once, or twice 56 days apart. Regarding the study as a whole: Across vaccine and placebo recipients, the breadth of non-spike TCRs was similar.

Sequenced by immunoSEQ multiplex PCR; TCRdb stores in-frame clones only, minus some. Here the sample spans roughly 700,000 clones, around 89% being singletons. Worth noting for this clone: Its antigen is not known.

V was clipped by 5 bases and J by 2 bases, with 10 bases between them. Looked up from germline, CDR1 is SNHLY and CDR2 is FYNNEI. The CDR3 is 14 amino acids. As to treatment: some 20 received Ad26.COV2.S at low or high dose, single or two shots; about 5 received placebo; per-sample allocation not given. After the first vaccine or placebo injection, samples were drawn on day 63. The study used a vaccine consisting of an Ad26 vector that expressed Wuhan-strain SARS-CoV-2 spike. This chain uses TRBV2 with TRBJ1-5; no clear D. Sample: peripheral blood, taken in a trial of Ad26.COV2.S vaccine versus placebo. This clonotype was obtained from a person aged 18-60 years who received the Ad26.COV2.S COVID-19 vaccine or a placebo. The CDR3 spells CASSPSVGNQPQHF. As DNA, the CDR3 is TGTGCCAGCAGTCCGAGCGTTGGCAATCAGCCCCAGCATTTT.